Below, one T cell receptor (beta chain) is given with its context. Its antigen is not known. CDR3 length: 15 amino acids. The ends lost 0 bases at V and 4 bases at J; junction bases unmatched: 3. Germline values: CDR1 SGHNT, CDR2 YYREEE (reference sequence). Sequencing used immunoSEQ multiplex PCR; TCRdb keeps in-frame clones, though not all of them. The sample has roughly 1.5 million clones, approximately 98% seen once. Donors included only healthy HIV-negative adults lacking recent acute infections or vaccinations. Among the donors, all were Caucasian adults who lived in Nashville, Tennessee. The sample is drawn from a study of shared clonotypes between healthy human individuals. Study-level findings and limits: Between several donors, naive CD4 clonotypes were shared at a level of approximately 5%. In having few donors, the study represented limited genetic and exposure-history diversity.

Input material: naive CD4+ T cells sorted from blood. Subset of the sample: CD45RA+ positively selected. This rearrangement joins TRBV5-4 to TRBJ2-5, with 10 positions matching TRBD1. The origin of this receptor is a man aged 30 to 39 in good health. The CDR3 region is CASSLGDRGGETQYF. DNA for the CDR3: TGTGCCAGCAGCTTGGGGGACAGGGGCGGAGAGACCCAGTACTTC. Full variable domain (outside the CDR3, taken from reference TRBV5-4 and TRBJ2-5): ETGVTQSPTHLIKTRGQQVTLRCSSQSGHNTVSWYQQALGQGPQFIFQYYREEENGRGNFPPRFSGLQFPNYSSELNVNALELDDSALYLCASSLGDRGGETQYFGPGTRLLVL.